The 12 T cell receptor beta chains below come from one sample, sequenced in a study of beta chain features in type 1 diabetes (dated by TCRdb to the late 2010s). Receptors were amplified or captured by the immunoSEQ multiplex PCR assay. The entire isolated RNA was reverse transcribed using the High Capacity cDNA Reverse Transcription Kit, and thus expressed TCRB transcripts were sequenced. TCRdb took this table from immuneACCESS and kept in-frame rearrangements with V and J called. Such tables lack part of the clones; where checked against another copy, unresolved V genes explain under half of the gap, and the rest is unexplained. The sample has 250,000 to 300,000 clones on record, about 7.8% of them singletons. Approximately 0.93% of the sample goes to the ten largest clones. Sequenced sample: central memory CD4+ T cells from blood. All receptors derive from a woman between 18 and 29 years old in good health.

This clone was seen a handful of times. This rearrangement joins TRBV9 to TRBJ2-3, with 7 nucleotides matching TRBD1. Germline V lookup: CDR1 SGDLS, CDR2 YYNGEE. The CDR3 loop spans 13 amino acids. The V and J ends lost 4 bases and 5 bases, in that order; junction bases with no gene match: 4. The chain's CDR3 is CASSTTGLDTQYF. DNA for the CDR3: TGTGCCAGCAGCACGACAGGGTTAGATACGCAGTATTTT.

The rearrangement links TRBV7-2 to TRBJ1-1; D remains unclear. V was shortened by 5 bases and J by 4 bases, with 17 bases between the two germline ends. This CDR3 region has 15 residues. The germline gives CDR1 SGHTA, CDR2 FQGNSA. CDR3 DNA: TGTGCCAGCAGCGTGGTTCGGGCAGCACTCACTGAAGCTTTCTTT. Translation: CASSVVRAALTEAFF.

Only a few counts were recorded for this clone. The chain employs TRBV30 and TRBJ1-4, with 7 bases matching TRBD1. The CDR3 is made up of 14 amino acids. The trim removed 0 bases at V and 8 bases at J, leaving 6 bases unmatched. In germline, CDR1 is GTSNPN, CDR2 SVGIG (reference sequence). CDR3 region: CAWSVRQGGEKLFF. In DNA form, the CDR3 reads TGTGCCTGGAGTGTAAGGCAGGGGGGGGAAAAACTGTTTTTT.

This clone came up a few times. The genes are TRBV7-2 and TRBJ2-7; D is ambiguous. Germline CDR1 SGHTA, CDR2 FQGNSA. V shed 2 bases and J shed 7 bases, with 6 bases lying between them. CDR3 size: 11 residues. The CDR3 sequence is CASSLNGEQYF. In DNA form, the CDR3 reads TGTGCCAGCAGCTTAAACGGTGAGCAGTACTTC.

This clone was counted only a few times. This rearrangement joins TRBV6-5 to TRBJ1-2, with D possibly matching TRBD1 (5 bases). Deletions cut 2 bases from V and 8 bases from J, with 6 bases between. The CDR3 has 11 residues. Germline V gives CDR1 MNHEY, CDR2 SVGAGI. The CDR3 sequence: CASSYRGGYTF. The CDR3 DNA reads as TGTGCCAGCAGTTACAGGGGCGGCTACACCTTC.

This clone was seen more than once but under ten times. The chain recombines TRBV2 with TRBJ1-2; D uncertain. This CDR3 spans 14 amino acids. V lost 7 bases, J lost 1 base, and 13 bases lay in between. Germline CDR1 and CDR2: SNHLY and FYNNEI. The CDR3 nucleotides are TGTGCCAGCATTTCCGGCACATATAACTATGGCTACACCTTC. Translation gives CASISGTYNYGYTF.

This clone showed up just a few times. The rearrangement joins TRBV7-8 to TRBJ2-1, with TRBD1 identical over 11 bases. CDR3 size: 17 residues. Germline lookup yields CDR1 SGHVS and CDR2 FQNEAQ. V lost 2 bases, J lost 6 bases, and 9 bases stayed unmatched. CDR3 sequence reads: CASSLLGQGAIGNEQFF. The CDR3 DNA follows: TGTGCCAGCAGCTTACTCGGACAGGGGGCGATCGGCAATGAGCAGTTCTTC.

The V call is TRBV15, the J call TRBJ1-3, with 10 bases lining up with TRBD1. CDR1 is LNHNV and CDR2 is YYDKDF in the germline V gene (reference sequence). V lost 5 bases and J lost 7; bases outside the gene matches: 5. The CDR3 runs 14 residues. CDR3 residues: CATSPRQGANTIYF. In nucleotides, the CDR3 is TGTGCCACCAGCCCCCGACAGGGGGCGAACACCATATATTTT. The full variable domain, its missing parts supplied by reference TRBV15 and TRBJ1-3, is DAMVIQNPRYQVTQFGKPVTLSCSQTLNHNVMYWYQQKSSQAPKLLFHYYDKDFNNEADTPDNFQSRRPNTSFCFLDIRSPGLGDTAMYLCATSPRQGANTIYFGEGSWLTVV.

The CDR3 DNA follows: TGCGCCAGCTCAATCCGGCGCCAAGGCTCAAATCAGCCCCAGCATTTT. It yields the protein CASSIRRQGSNQPQHF. The chain recombines TRBV23-1 with TRBJ1-5; D uncertain. TRBV23-1 is annotated as an ORF whose role is uncertain. V was trimmed by 8 bases and J by 4 bases, leaving 21 bases between them. This CDR3 has 16 residues.

This clone was counted between two and nine times. CDR3 region: CASSLGTSGSWADTQYF. The CDR3 DNA reads as TGTGCCAGCAGCTTAGGGACTAGCGGGAGTTGGGCAGATACGCAGTATTTT. The chain uses TRBV7-2 and TRBJ2-3; 13 bases line up with TRBD2. Trimming at V came to 1 base and at J to 4 bases, leaving 5 bases not matched to a gene. The germline gives CDR1 SGHTA, CDR2 FQGNSA. This CDR3 is 17 amino acids long.

The table lists this clone with a few counts. The rearrangement links TRBV5-1 to TRBJ2-5; 8 bases map to TRBD2. The germline V gene encodes CDR1 SGHRS and CDR2 YFSETQ. The ends lost 5 bases at V and 5 bases at J; junction bases unmatched: 11. The CDR3 length is 15 residues. The DNA of the CDR3 is TGCGCCAGCAGTCGCGGGGGGTCTGAGGGCGAGACCCAGTACTTC. Amino acids: CASSRGGSEGETQYF.

This clone was seen only a few times. V usage is TRBV7-2 and J usage is TRBJ2-1, with 8 bases aligning to TRBD2. Trimming cost V 7 bases and J 0 bases; bases outside gene matches: 5. From germline, CDR1 is SGHTA and CDR2 FQGNSA. This CDR3 is 15 amino acids long. CDR3 sequence reads: CASNPGGISYNEQFF. The DNA of the CDR3 is TGTGCCAGCAACCCGGGAGGGATCTCCTACAATGAGCAGTTCTTC.